The rows below give T cell receptor beta chains drawn from one sample of a study of CD8+ T cells in alopecia areata. Sequenced by immunoSEQ multiplex PCR; TCRdb stores in-frame clones only, minus some. This sample yields around 110,000 clones, of which roughly 55% are seen a single time; 10% to 15% belongs to the top ten. Sequenced here: CD8+ T cells sorted from blood, sampled at week 24, from a patient treated with tofacitinib. The receptors were sampled from a human donor with alopecia areata. Both conserved end residues are part of each CDR3. D genes are given only for firm matches. Rows give clone size only sometimes, using once, few, many, or a class for an expanded clone.

clone_size	v_call	j_call	d_call	cdr3_nt	cdr3_aa
.	TRBV27	TRBJ2-1	.	TGTGCCAGCAGTTTGTACGCCCACAATGAGCAGTTCTTC	CASSLYAHNEQFF
.	TRBV29-1	TRBJ2-3	TRBD1	TGCAGCGGGGACAGGGGGCTGACAGATACGCAGTATTTT	CSGDRGLTDTQYF
.	TRBV13	TRBJ2-1	TRBD1	TGTGCCAGCAGCTTATCAAACAGGGGGGATGAGCAGTTCTTC	CASSLSNRGDEQFF
.	TRBV7-3	TRBJ2-7	.	TGTGCCAGCAGCCCTACTGGGGGGACCTACGAGCAGTACTTC	CASSPTGGTYEQYF
.	TRBV5-1	TRBJ2-7	.	TGCGCCAGCAGCTTGGAGCCAGCCTTCTACGAGCAGTACTTC	CASSLEPAFYEQYF
.	TRBV7-9	TRBJ1-3	.	TGTGCCAGCAGCTCCCTCCGGGGCGCCGGGACTGGAAACACCATATATTTT	CASSSLRGAGTGNTIYF
.	TRBV27	TRBJ2-1	.	TGTGCCAGCAGTCCTACCGCGGGTCCTGAGCAGTTCTTC	CASSPTAGPEQFF
once	TRBV5-6	TRBJ2-1	.	TGTGCCAGCAGCTTGGGGACCTCCGAGCAGTTCTTC	CASSLGTSEQFF
.	TRBV5-4	TRBJ2-1	.	TGTGCCAGCAGCTTGGAACTAGCTCGGAATGAGCAGTTCTTC	CASSLELARNEQFF
.	TRBV5-1	TRBJ1-2	.	TGCGCCAGCAGCTGGGGGAGTTTGGATGGCTACACCTTC	CASSWGSLDGYTF
.	TRBV19	TRBJ2-2	.	TGTGCCAGTAGTCCCGGGACTCCTCCCGGGGAGCTGTTTTTT	CASSPGTPPGELFF
.	TRBV30	TRBJ2-7	.	TGTGCCTGGAGCCGAGGGACGGATACACTCTCAACCGAGCAGTACTTC	CAWSRGTDTLSTEQYF
.	TRBV10-3	TRBJ2-3	TRBD2	TGTGCCATCAGTGAGTCGACTAGCGGGGGCACAGATACGCAGTATTTT	CAISESTSGGTDTQYF
.	TRBV6-5	TRBJ1-1	.	TGTGCCAGCAGCCCCTCGGAAGGAACCTCGGGAGCTTTCTTT	CASSPSEGTSGAFF
.	TRBV30	TRBJ2-2	.	TGTGCCTGGCCCCCTCCGGGGTCCGGGGAGCTGTTTTTT	CAWPPPGSGELFF
few	TRBV11-2	TRBJ2-5	TRBD2	TGTGCCAGCAGCTTCGCCGGGACTAGCGAAGAGTACTTC	CASSFAGTSEEYF